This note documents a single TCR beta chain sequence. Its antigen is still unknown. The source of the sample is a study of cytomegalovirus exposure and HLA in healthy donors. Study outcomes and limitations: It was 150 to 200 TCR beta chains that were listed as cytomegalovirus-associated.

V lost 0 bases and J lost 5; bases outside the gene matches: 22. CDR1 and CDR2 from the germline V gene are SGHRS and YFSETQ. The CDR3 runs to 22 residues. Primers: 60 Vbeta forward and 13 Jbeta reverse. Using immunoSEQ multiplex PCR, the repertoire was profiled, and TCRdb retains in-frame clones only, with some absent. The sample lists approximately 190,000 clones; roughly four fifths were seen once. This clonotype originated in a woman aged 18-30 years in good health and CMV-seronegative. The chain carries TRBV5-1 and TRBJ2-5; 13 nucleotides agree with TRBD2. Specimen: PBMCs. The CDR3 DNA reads TGCGCCAGCAGCTTGGGCTGGACAGTACAACTCGGGACTAGCGGGACTGGGGAGACCCAGTACTTC. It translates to CASSLGWTVQLGTSGTGETQYF.